This T cell receptor beta chain appears in the sequencing data of a study of identical twins. Study conclusions and caveats: Out-of-frame TCR alpha sharing in monozygotic twins exceeded recombination model predictions.

TCRdb reprocessed the 5' RACE reads via MiXCR and lists one record per CDR3 protein. Among approximately 890,000 distinct CDR3 sequences listed, about 12% were seen once. For this clonotype: Antigen specificity is unknown.

Trimming cost V 3 bases and J 6 bases; bases outside gene matches: 10. The germline gives CDR1 MGHDK, CDR2 SYGVNS. This CDR3 is built from 17 residues. In addition, the sample was reused for a study of yellow fever vaccine responses in identical twins.

The sample taken for sequencing was PBMCs. This TCR derives from a woman aged 18 to 35 in good health. The chain uses TRBV25-1 and TRBJ2-2, with 10 bases matching TRBD2. The CDR3 region has the DNA TGTGCCAGCAGTGACGAAGGGCTAGCGGGAGTAGCCGGGGAGCTGTTTTTT. Its translation is CASSDEGLAGVAGELFF. The variable domain in full, completed from reference TRBV25-1 and TRBJ2-2, reads EADIYQTPRYLVIGTGKKITLECSQTMGHDKMYWYQQDPGMELHLIHYSYGVNSTEKGDLSSESTVSRIRTEHFPLTLESARPSHTSQYLCASSDEGLAGVAGELFFGEGSRLTVL.